This T cell receptor (beta chain) was observed in a study of T cell repertoires in cytomegalovirus infection. Study-level background: HLA-B-restricted CMV epitopes that are well studied were used alongside recently identified HLA-C-restricted ones. Public signatures in TCR beta pointed to CMV infection and matching HLA type. Study outcomes and limitations: CMV-specific TCR beta clonotypes restricted by HLA-C dominated the ex vivo response.

Ten or more counts support this clonotype. As yet, its antigen is unknown. Via MiXCR, TCRdb re-called the reads, giving one row per CDR3 protein. The data hold tens of thousands of distinct CDR3 sequences, with 25% to 30% observed a single time. The origin of this receptor is a human donor in good health (CMV status not recorded). Some clones in this sample may be carry-over from other donors' samples. Sequences were derived from CD8+ T cells from cultured PBMCs, sampled from culture after CMV antigen stimulation.

The CDR3 spells CASSQSSIVNTEAFF. The CDR3 DNA follows: TGCGCCAGCAGCCAGTCGTCCATTGTGAACACTGAAGCTTTCTTT. The chain links TRBV4-3 to TRBJ1-1; unclear D gene. The ends were cut back, 3 bases at V and 0 bases at J, with 11 bases in the middle. The CDR3 sequence is 15 residues long. Germline loops: CDR1 LGHNA, CDR2 YSLEER.